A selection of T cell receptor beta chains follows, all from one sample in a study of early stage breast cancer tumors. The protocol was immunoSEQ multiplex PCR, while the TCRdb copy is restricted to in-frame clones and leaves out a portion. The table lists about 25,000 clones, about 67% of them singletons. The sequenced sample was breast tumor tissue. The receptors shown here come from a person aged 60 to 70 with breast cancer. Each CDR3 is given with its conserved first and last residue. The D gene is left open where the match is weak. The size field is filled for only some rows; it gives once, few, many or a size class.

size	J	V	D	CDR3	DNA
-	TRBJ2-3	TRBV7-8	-	CASSLPGPGVTDTQYF	TGTGCCAGCAGCCTACCCGGACCGGGAGTGACAGATACGCAGTATTTT
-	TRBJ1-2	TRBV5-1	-	CASRFDRVRYGYTF	TGCGCCAGCAGATTCGACCGGGTAAGGTATGGCTACACCTTC
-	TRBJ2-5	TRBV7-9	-	CASSLMAGLGGETQYF	TGTGCCAGCAGCCTAATGGCCGGACTGGGAGGAGAGACCCAGTACTTC
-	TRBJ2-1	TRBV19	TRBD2	CATHLTSGPRREQFF	TGTGCTACCCACCTGACTAGCGGGCCTCGCCGGGAGCAGTTCTTC
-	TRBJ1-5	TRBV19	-	CASSNQPQHF	TGTGCCAGTTCAAATCAGCCCCAGCATTTT
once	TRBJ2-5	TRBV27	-	CASSLSNRVGETQYF	TGTGCCAGCAGTTTATCGAACAGGGTCGGAGAGACCCAGTACTTC
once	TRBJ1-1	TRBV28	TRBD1	CASTTSTGAWGTEAFF	TGTGCCAGCACCACCTCGACAGGGGCCTGGGGGACTGAAGCTTTCTTT
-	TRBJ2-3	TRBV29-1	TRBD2	CSVPGTSGITDTQYF	TGCAGCGTTCCAGGGACTAGCGGGATCACAGATACGCAGTATTTT
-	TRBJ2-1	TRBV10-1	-	CASSNRYNEQFF	TGCGCCAGCAGTAACAGATACAATGAGCAGTTCTTC
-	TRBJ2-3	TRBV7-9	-	CASSLVGLALADTQYF	TGTGCCAGCAGCTTAGTAGGGCTAGCGCTAGCAGATACGCAGTATTTT
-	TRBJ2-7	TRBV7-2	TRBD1	CASSRDRVKHEQYF	TGTGCCAGCAGCCGTGACAGGGTAAAACACGAGCAGTACTTC
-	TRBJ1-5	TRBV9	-	CASGGGYSNQPQHF	TGTGCCAGTGGGGGAGGATATAGCAATCAGCCCCAGCATTTT
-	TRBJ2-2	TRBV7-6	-	CASSRFSRTANTGELFF	TGTGCCAGCAGCCGCTTTTCGCGGACAGCGAACACCGGGGAGCTGTTTTTT
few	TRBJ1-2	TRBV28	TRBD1	CASSSTGDGYTF	TGTGCCAGCAGTTCCACAGGGGATGGCTACACCTTC
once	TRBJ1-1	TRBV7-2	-	CASSSQGNTEAFF	TGTGCCAGCAGCTCCCAGGGAAACACTGAAGCTTTCTTT
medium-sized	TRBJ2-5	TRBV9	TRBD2	CASSYKGVAGGRETQYF	TGTGCCAGCAGCTATAAAGGAGTCGCGGGAGGGAGGGAGACCCAGTACTTC
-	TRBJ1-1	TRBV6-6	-	CASSSGEITEAFF	TGTGCCAGCAGTTCGGGGGAAATCACTGAAGCTTTCTTT
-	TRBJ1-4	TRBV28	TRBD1	CASCTRDRVLWTNEKLFF	TGTGCCAGCTGTACCCGGGACAGGGTATTATGGACTAATGAAAAACTGTTTTTT
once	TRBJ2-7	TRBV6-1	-	CASSSRQSSYEQSF	TGTGCCAGCAGCAGTCGACAGAGCTCCTACGAGCAGTCCTTC
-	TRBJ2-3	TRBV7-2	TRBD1	CASSTNRGDTQYF	TGTGCCAGCAGCACTAACAGGGGAGATACGCAGTATTTT
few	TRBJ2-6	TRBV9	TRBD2	CASTLLAGLGSGANVLTF	TGTGCCAGCACCCTATTAGCGGGGCTGGGCTCTGGGGCCAACGTCCTGACTTTC
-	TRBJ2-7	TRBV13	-	CASSSGNDYEQYF	TGTGCCAGCAGCTCGGGAAACGACTACGAGCAGTACTTC
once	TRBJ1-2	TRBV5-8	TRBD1	CASSPQGANYGYTF	TGTGCCAGCAGCCCCCAGGGGGCAAACTATGGCTACACCTTC
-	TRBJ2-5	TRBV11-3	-	CASSSYLRVAQYF	TGTGCCAGCAGCTCCTATCTCAGGGTGGCCCAGTACTTC
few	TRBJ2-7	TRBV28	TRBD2	CASSFSPGGTYEQYF	TGTGCCAGCAGTTTTAGCCCGGGAGGGACCTACGAGCAGTACTTC
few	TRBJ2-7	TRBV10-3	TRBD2	CAITRRGSGGPYEQYF	TGTGCCATCACCCGTCGTGGTAGCGGGGGACCCTACGAGCAGTACTTC
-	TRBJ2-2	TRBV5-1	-	CASSPDGSGELFF	TGCGCCAGCAGCCCCGATGGCTCCGGGGAGCTGTTTTTT
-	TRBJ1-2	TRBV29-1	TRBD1	CSVRTGPLEGYTF	TGCAGCGTTAGGACAGGTCCGTTGGAGGGCTACACCTTC
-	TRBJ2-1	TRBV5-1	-	CASSLAVSSYNEQFF	TGCGCCAGCAGTTTAGCGGTTAGCTCCTACAATGAGCAGTTCTTC
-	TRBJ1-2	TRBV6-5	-	CASLDSYGYTF	TGTGCCAGCTTGGACAGTTATGGCTACACCTTC
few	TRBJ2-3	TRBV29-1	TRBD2	CSVEVLAGGWSDTQYF	TGCAGCGTTGAAGTTCTAGCGGGGGGGTGGTCAGATACGCAGTATTTT
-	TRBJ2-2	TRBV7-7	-	CASSLGGPTPTGELFF	TGTGCTAGCAGCTTGGGGGGACCGACGCCGACCGGGGAGCTGTTTTTT
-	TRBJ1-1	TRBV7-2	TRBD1	CASSLSGRGASEAFF	TGTGCCAGCAGCTTATCCGGCAGGGGGGCTTCTGAAGCTTTCTTT
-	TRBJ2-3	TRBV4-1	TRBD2	CASSQGLAGITDTQYF	TGCGCCAGCAGCCAAGGACTAGCGGGGATCACAGATACGCAGTATTTT
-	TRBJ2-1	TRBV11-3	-	CASSPGGASEFF	TGTGCCAGCAGCCCGGGCGGGGCCTCGGAGTTCTTC
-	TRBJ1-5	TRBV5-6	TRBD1	CASSGQGPLGQPQHF	TGTGCCAGCAGTGGACAGGGCCCGCTAGGTCAGCCCCAGCATTTT
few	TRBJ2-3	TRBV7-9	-	CASSQPGYTQYF	TGTGCCAGCAGTCAACCCGGGTATACGCAGTATTTT
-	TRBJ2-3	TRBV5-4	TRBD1	CASSLGQGATDTQYF	TGTGCCAGCAGCTTGGGACAGGGGGCTACAGATACGCAGTATTTT
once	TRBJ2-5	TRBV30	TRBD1	CAWDLRTGTQYF	TGTGCCTGGGACCTCAGGACAGGGACCCAGTACTTC
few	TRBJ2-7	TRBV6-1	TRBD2	CASSEAGGSSYEQYF	TGTGCCAGCAGTGAAGCCGGCGGGAGCTCCTACGAGCAGTACTTC
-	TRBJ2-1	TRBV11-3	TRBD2	CASSHRTSGNNEQFF	TGTGCCAGCAGCCATCGGACTAGCGGGAACAATGAGCAGTTCTTC
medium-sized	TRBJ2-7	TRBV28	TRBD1	CASSLNWDRSYEQYF	TGTGCCAGCAGCCTAAATTGGGACAGATCCTACGAGCAGTACTTC
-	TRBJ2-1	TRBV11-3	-	CASSAASSGYNEQFF	TGTGCCAGCAGCGCAGCTTCCAGCGGCTACAATGAGCAGTTCTTC
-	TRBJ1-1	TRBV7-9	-	CASSLVTGLNTEAFF	TGTGCCAGCAGCTTAGTTACAGGGTTGAACACTGAAGCTTTCTTT
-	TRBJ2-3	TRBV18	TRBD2	CASSPGAGGPSDTQYF	TGTGCCAGCTCACCAGGGGCGGGAGGGCCATCGGATACGCAGTATTTT
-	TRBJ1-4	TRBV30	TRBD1	CAWMDRAFMGTNEKLFF	TGTGCCTGGATGGACAGGGCATTTATGGGAACTAATGAAAAACTGTTTTTT
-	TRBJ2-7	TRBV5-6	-	CASSLLAFAYEQYF	TGTGCCAGCAGCTTGTTAGCGTTTGCATACGAGCAGTACTTC
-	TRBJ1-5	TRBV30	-	CACETVSNQPQHF	TGTGCCTGCGAGACAGTTAGCAATCAGCCCCAGCATTTT
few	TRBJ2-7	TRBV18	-	CASSYISTKNEQYF	TGTGCCAGCTCATATATATCTACTAAGAACGAGCAGTACTTC
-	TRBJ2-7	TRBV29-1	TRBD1	CSVDGQGQSSYEQYF	TGCAGCGTTGACGGCCAGGGACAGAGCTCCTACGAGCAGTACTTC
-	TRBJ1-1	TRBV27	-	CASSSRRGWNTEAFF	TGTGCCAGTTCCTCCCGAAGGGGGTGGAACACTGAAGCTTTCTTT
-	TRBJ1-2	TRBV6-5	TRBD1	CASRDRDRDLYGYTF	TGTGCCAGCAGGGACCGGGACAGGGACCTCTATGGCTACACCTTC